The following is a T cell receptor beta chain sequence with its context. Original methodology: For nucleated cells, counts were estimated from reference gene primer amplification. Assay: immunoSEQ multiplex PCR; the TCRdb copy retains only in-frame clones and omits some. V, J and clone size are taken as reported in that table, and D and trimming were inferred from the DNA itself. This sample has 19,000 or so clones; approximately 90% occur once, and the top ten carry approximately 17%. These data belong to a study of blood T cell repertoires in COVID-19. For the study at large: Sites in the United States, Italy and Spain provided acute and convalescent COVID-19 samples. PBMCs, B-cell-depleted T cells, or T cells were the source of the cDNA or gDNA that made up the material.

Germline V CDR1 and CDR2: GTSNPN, SVGIG (reference sequence). The CDR3 consists of 13 residues. V lost 0 bases and J lost 5; bases outside the gene matches: 3. The sequence was collected from a man aged 65 to 79 with active COVID-19. The sequenced material came from peripheral blood. The J gene is TRBJ2-5, the V gene TRBV30; 7 nucleotides agree with TRBD2. CDR3 nucleotides: TGTGCCTGGAGTGTAGGGGAGGGCGAGACCCAGTACTTC. Protein product: CAWSVGEGETQYF.